The rows below give T cell receptor beta chains drawn from one sample of a study of cytomegalovirus exposure and HLA in healthy donors. Generated by immunoSEQ multiplex PCR, the TCRdb table keeps only in-frame clones and is missing some. The sample has some 140,000 clones; roughly 74% are singletons. Input material: PBMCs. The receptors were gathered from a man younger than 35 in good health and CMV-seronegative. Each CDR3 is given with its conserved first and last residue. The order of the fields is D gene, J gene, V gene, clone size, CDR3 protein, CDR3 DNA. D genes are given only for firm matches. Clone size is shown for a subset of rows, as once, few, many or a class of expanded clone.

.	TRBJ2-3	TRBV14	.	CASSQASIADTQYF	TGTGCCAGCAGCCAAGCCAGTATCGCAGATACGCAGTATTTT
.	TRBJ2-3	TRBV5-1	.	CASSLAGRGTDTQYF	TGCGCCAGCAGCTTGGCCGGCAGGGGAACAGATACGCAGTATTTT
TRBD1	TRBJ2-7	TRBV5-5	few	CASSWGDRGAYEQYF	TGTGCCAGCAGCTGGGGGGACAGGGGAGCCTACGAGCAGTACTTC
.	TRBJ1-1	TRBV9	.	CASGLQMNTEAFF	TGTGCCAGCGGACTCCAGATGAACACTGAAGCTTTCTTT
TRBD1	TRBJ1-6	TRBV13	once	CASSAGQRNSPLHF	TGTGCCAGCAGCGCGGGACAGCGGAATTCACCCCTCCACTTT
.	TRBJ1-5	TRBV5-5	.	CASSLPGGSNQPQHF	TGTGCCAGCAGCTTGCCGGGGGGAAGCAATCAGCCCCAGCATTTT
TRBD2	TRBJ2-5	TRBV18	.	CASSSRLAGQETQYF	TGTGCCAGCTCCTCAAGACTAGCGGGGCAAGAGACCCAGTACTTC
TRBD1	TRBJ2-7	TRBV6-5	once	CASSYDTGVSYEQYF	TGTGCCAGCAGTTACGATACAGGGGTTTCCTACGAGCAGTACTTC
.	TRBJ2-6	TRBV6-5	.	CASSYEDSGANVLTF	TGTGCCAGCAGTTACGAGGACTCTGGGGCCAACGTCCTGACTTTC
.	TRBJ1-2	TRBV19	.	CASSIVRTESNYGYTF	TGTGCCAGTAGTATAGTTAGAACTGAATCCAACTATGGCTACACCTTC
.	TRBJ1-4	TRBV30	.	CAWSVGSRAYGGEKLFF	TGTGCCTGGAGTGTGGGAAGCCGGGCCTATGGAGGTGAAAAACTGTTTTTT
.	TRBJ1-4	TRBV19	.	CASSIGGRGRLKLFF	TGTGCCAGTAGTATAGGAGGCAGGGGAAGGTTAAAACTGTTTTTT
TRBD1	TRBJ2-5	TRBV5-1	.	CASYPGGQEREQYF	TGCGCCAGCTATCCAGGAGGACAGGAGAGGGAGCAGTACTTC
TRBD1	TRBJ2-2	TRBV11-1	few	CASSSRVTGQMNTGELFF	TGTGCCAGCAGCTCCAGGGTCACGGGACAGATGAACACCGGGGAGCTGTTTTTT
TRBD2	TRBJ2-3	TRBV30	.	CAWTMGTSGGPWRQYF	TGTGCCTGGACTATGGGGACAAGCGGGGGCCCTTGGAGGCAGTATTTT
TRBD2	TRBJ2-5	TRBV4-2	.	CASSQFSGGAFKQETQYF	TGTGCCAGCAGCCAATTTAGCGGGGGGGCCTTTAAACAAGAGACCCAGTACTTC